This is a list of T cell receptor beta chains from one sample in a study of cytomegalovirus exposure and HLA in healthy donors. Clones were read by immunoSEQ multiplex PCR, and TCRdb kept only the in-frame ones, dropping some. The sample contains about 110,000 clones, more than 60% of which appear only once. The specimen was PBMCs. All receptors come from a woman between 40 and 50 years old in good health and CMV-seronegative. Both conserved end residues are part of each CDR3. The D gene is left open where the match is weak. Only part of the rows carry a size: once, few, many, or a class if the clone is expanded.

J	V	D	size	CDR3	DNA
TRBJ1-6	TRBV7-2	TRBD1	NA	CASSYRTGGLQSSPLHF	TGTGCCAGCAGCTACCGGACAGGGGGCCTTCAGAGTTCACCCCTCCACTTT
TRBJ1-3	TRBV7-2	NA	NA	CASSSRGGAAGNTIYF	TGTGCCAGCAGCTCCCGAGGGGGGGCGGCTGGAAACACCATATATTTT
TRBJ2-3	TRBV5-1	TRBD1	few	CASSLGTGGWTDTQYF	TGCGCCAGCAGCTTAGGGACAGGGGGCTGGACAGATACGCAGTATTTT
TRBJ1-1	TRBV7-3	NA	once	CASSLNGGGPNTEAFF	TGTGCCAGCAGCTTAAATGGTGGAGGACCAAACACTGAAGCTTTCTTT
TRBJ2-2	TRBV7-2	NA	few	CASSLVNSGRGGELFF	TGTGCCAGCAGCTTAGTAAACTCCGGGAGAGGCGGGGAGCTGTTTTTT
TRBJ1-2	TRBV19	TRBD1	NA	CASSQLGDRGNYGYTF	TGTGCCAGTAGTCAGCTTGGGGACAGGGGAAACTATGGCTACACCTTC
TRBJ2-3	TRBV28	TRBD2	NA	CASSLTSGVPDTQYF	TGTGCCAGCAGTTTGACTAGCGGGGTACCAGATACGCAGTATTTT
TRBJ2-7	TRBV5-1	TRBD2	NA	CASSFGRGLAGDEQYF	TGCGCCAGCAGCTTTGGGAGGGGACTAGCGGGAGACGAGCAGTACTTC
TRBJ1-1	TRBV5-6	NA	once	CASSSDPGSTEAFF	TGTGCCAGCAGCTCGGACCCAGGGTCCACTGAAGCTTTCTTT
TRBJ1-1	TRBV21-1	NA	NA	CASSKARTGGESEAFF	TGTGCCAGCAGCAAAGCAAGGACAGGGGGCGAATCTGAAGCTTTCTTT
TRBJ1-1	TRBV7-2	NA	NA	CASSAFAAEAFF	TGTGCCAGCAGCGCTTTTGCGGCTGAAGCTTTCTTT
TRBJ2-7	TRBV7-9	NA	once	CASSLLIGGRKSYEQYF	TGTGCCAGCAGCTTACTTATCGGCGGGCGTAAGTCCTACGAGCAGTACTTC
TRBJ2-6	TRBV9	TRBD1	NA	CASSFTGTDFSGANVLTF	TGTGCCAGCAGCTTCACCGGGACAGACTTCTCTGGGGCCAACGTCCTGACTTTC